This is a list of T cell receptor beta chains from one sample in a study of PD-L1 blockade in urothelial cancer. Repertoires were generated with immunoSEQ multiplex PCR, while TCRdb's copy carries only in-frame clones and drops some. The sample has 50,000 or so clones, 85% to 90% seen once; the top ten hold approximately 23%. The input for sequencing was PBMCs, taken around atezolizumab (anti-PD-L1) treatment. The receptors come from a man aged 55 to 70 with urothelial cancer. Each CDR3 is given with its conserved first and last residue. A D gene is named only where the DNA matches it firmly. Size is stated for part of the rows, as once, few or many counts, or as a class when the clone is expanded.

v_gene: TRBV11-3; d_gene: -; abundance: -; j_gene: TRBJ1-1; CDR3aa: CASSSTASAEAFF; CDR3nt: TGTGCCAGCAGCTCGACAGCGTCCGCTGAAGCTTTCTTT
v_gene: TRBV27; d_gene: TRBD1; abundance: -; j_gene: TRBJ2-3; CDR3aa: CASRMTGWSDTQYF; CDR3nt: TGTGCCAGCAGGATGACAGGGTGGTCAGATACGCAGTATTTT
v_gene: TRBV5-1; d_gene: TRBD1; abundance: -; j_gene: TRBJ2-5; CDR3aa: CASSRDSQETQYF; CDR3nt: TGCGCCAGCAGCCGGGACAGCCAAGAGACCCAGTACTTC
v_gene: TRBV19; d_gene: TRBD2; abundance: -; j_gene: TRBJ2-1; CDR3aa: CASSKGLAGVGEQFF; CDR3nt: TGTGCCAGTAGTAAGGGACTAGCGGGAGTAGGTGAGCAGTTCTTC
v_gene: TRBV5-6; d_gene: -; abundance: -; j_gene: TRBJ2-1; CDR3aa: CASSLSVVNEQFF; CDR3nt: TGTGCCAGCAGCTTGTCTGTAGTGAATGAGCAGTTCTTC
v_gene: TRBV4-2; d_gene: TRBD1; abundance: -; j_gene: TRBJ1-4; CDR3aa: CASSPKQGTPRVPTNEKLFF; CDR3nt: TGTGCCAGCAGCCCCAAACAGGGGACTCCCAGGGTGCCAACTAATGAAAAACTGTTTTTT
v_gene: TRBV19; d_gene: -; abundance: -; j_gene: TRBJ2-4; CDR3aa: CASSPLSGSDIQYF; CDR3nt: TGTGCCAGTAGCCCCTTATCAGGGTCGGACATTCAGTACTTC
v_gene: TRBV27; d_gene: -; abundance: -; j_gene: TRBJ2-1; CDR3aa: CASETTGNEQFF; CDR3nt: TGTGCCAGCGAAACCACGGGGAATGAGCAGTTCTTC
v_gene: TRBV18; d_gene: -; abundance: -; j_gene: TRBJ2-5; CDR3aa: CASSPLRDIQETQYF; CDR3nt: TGTGCCAGCTCACCACTAAGGGACATCCAAGAGACCCAGTACTTC
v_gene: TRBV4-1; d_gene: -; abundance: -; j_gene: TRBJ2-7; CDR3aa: CASSQDHQGRYEQYF; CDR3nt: TGCGCCAGCAGCCAAGATCATCAGGGGCGCTACGAGCAGTACTTC
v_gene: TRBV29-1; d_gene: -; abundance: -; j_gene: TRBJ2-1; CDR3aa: CSVERVDTQFF; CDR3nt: TGCAGCGTTGAAAGGGTGGACACGCAGTTCTTC
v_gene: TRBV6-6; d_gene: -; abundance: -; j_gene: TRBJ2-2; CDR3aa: CASRGDRTLTGELFF; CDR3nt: TGTGCCAGCAGGGGTGACAGGACCCTCACCGGGGAGCTGTTTTTT
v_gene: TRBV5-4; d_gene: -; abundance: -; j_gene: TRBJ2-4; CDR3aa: CASSLVGGTKNIQYF; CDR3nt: TGTGCCAGCAGCTTGGTGGGGGGAACCAAAAACATTCAGTACTTC
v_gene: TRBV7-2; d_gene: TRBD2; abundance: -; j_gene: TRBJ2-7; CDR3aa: CASSRTGTSGGEQYF; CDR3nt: TGTGCCAGCAGCCGGACCGGGACTAGCGGTGGGGAGCAGTACTTC
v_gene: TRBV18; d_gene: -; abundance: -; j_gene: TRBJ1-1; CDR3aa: CASSPPDRLNTEAFF; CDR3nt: TGTGCCAGCTCACCGCCGGACAGACTGAACACTGAAGCTTTCTTT
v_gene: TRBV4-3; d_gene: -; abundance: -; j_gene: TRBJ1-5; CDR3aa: CASSQDRGQPQHF; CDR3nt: TGCGCCAGCAGCCAAGACCGGGGACAGCCCCAGCATTTT
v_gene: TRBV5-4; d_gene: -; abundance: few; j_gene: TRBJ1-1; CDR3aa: CASSLVGGYTEAFF; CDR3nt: TGTGCCAGCAGCTTGGTGGGGGGTTACACTGAAGCTTTCTTT
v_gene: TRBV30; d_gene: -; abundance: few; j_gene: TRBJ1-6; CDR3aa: CAWSVQRDNSPLHF; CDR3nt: TGTGCCTGGAGCGTCCAACGGGATAATTCACCCCTCCACTTT
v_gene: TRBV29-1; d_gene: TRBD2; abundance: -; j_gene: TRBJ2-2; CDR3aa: CSVSPSGNTGELFF; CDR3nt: TGCAGCGTTTCGCCTAGCGGGAACACCGGGGAGCTGTTTTTT
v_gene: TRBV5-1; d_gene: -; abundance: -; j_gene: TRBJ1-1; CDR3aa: CASSNTGKFSEAFF; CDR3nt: TGCGCCAGCAGCAATACAGGGAAGTTCTCTGAAGCTTTCTTT
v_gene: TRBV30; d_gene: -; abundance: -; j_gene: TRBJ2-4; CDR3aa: CAWSSLAKNIQYF; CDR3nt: TGTGCCTGGAGTTCCTTAGCCAAAAACATTCAGTACTTC
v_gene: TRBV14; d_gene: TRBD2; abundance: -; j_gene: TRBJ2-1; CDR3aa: CASSQDPLAGYSYNEQFF; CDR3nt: TGTGCCAGCAGCCAAGATCCCCTAGCGGGTTACTCTTACAATGAGCAGTTCTTC
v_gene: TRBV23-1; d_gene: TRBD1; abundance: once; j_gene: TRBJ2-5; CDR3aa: CASSQSETGEGRTQYF; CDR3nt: TGCGCCAGCAGTCAATCGGAGACAGGGGAAGGGCGGACCCAGTACTTC
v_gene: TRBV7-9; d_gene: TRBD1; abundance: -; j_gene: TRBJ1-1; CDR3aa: CASSLRADRVSAFF; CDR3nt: TGTGCCAGCAGCTTAAGAGCCGACAGGGTATCAGCTTTCTTT
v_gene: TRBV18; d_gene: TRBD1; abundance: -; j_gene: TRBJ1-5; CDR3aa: CASSPQTGGQPQHF; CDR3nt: TGTGCCAGCTCACCACAAACAGGGGGTCAGCCCCAGCATTTT